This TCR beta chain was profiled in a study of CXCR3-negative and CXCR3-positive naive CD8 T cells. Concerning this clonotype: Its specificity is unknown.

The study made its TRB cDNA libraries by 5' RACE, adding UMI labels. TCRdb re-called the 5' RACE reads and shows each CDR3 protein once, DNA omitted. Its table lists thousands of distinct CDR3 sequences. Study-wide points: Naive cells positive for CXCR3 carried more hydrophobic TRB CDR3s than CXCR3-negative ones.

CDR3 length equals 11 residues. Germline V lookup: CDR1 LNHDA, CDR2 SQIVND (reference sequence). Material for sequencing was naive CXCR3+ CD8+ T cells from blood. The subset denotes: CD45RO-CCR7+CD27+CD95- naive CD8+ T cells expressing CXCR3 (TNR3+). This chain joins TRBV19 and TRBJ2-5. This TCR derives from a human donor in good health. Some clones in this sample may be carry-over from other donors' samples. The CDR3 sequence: CASSILETQYF.